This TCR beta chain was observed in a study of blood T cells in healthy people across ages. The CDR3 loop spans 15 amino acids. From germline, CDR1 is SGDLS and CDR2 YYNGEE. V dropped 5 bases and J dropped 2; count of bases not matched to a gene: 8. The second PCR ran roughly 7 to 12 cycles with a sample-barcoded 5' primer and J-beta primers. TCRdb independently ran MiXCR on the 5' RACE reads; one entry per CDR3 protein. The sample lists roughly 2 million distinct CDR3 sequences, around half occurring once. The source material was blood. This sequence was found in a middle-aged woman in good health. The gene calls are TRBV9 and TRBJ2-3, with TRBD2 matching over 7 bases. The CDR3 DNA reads TGTGCCAGCAGTTGGGGGGGAACCCTCACAGATACGCAGTATTTT. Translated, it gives CASSWGGTLTDTQYF.